Presented here are 24 T cell receptor beta chains from one specimen sequenced in a study of vaccination and CD4 T cells after COVID-19. Treatment denoted: roughly 10-day PBMC culture with coronavirus spike peptide pools or control peptides (ViraFEST assay). The Oncomine TCR Beta short-read assay generated sequence data from the DNA of cultured CD4+ T cells. MiXCR was run by TCRdb on the PCR reads, yielding one entry per CDR3 protein. This table has over 11,000 distinct CDR3 sequences, over 45% appearing once. Their antigens are not known. The specimen comprised CD4+ T cells from blood, cultured in vitro, sampled before SARS-CoV-2 vaccination. The source is a human donor who had recovered from COVID-19.

This clonotype was observed a few times. The chain combines TRBV7-9 with TRBJ1-1; tentative D call: TRBD1 (6 bases). Germline V gives CDR1 SEHNR, CDR2 FQNEAQ (reference sequence). Trimming cost V 3 bases and J 0 bases, with 17 bases left between them. The CDR3 is made up of 17 amino acids. Written as DNA, the CDR3 is TGTGCCAGCAGCTTTCCCCGGGGGCAGGCAATGAACACTGAAGCTTTCTTT. It translates to CASSFPRGQAMNTEAFF.

In this sample, this clonotype turned up once. This sequence joins TRBV4-1 and TRBJ1-3, with a weak D call TRBD1 (6 bases). The ends were cut back, 4 bases at V and 6 bases at J, with 13 bases in the middle. CDR1 is MGHRA and CDR2 is YSYEKL in the germline V gene. The CDR3 extends over 14 amino acids. The DNA for the CDR3 is TGCGCCAGCAGCCTCTTGCGGGGGGCAAACACCATATATTTT. It yields the protein CASSLLRGANTIYF.

This chain links TRBV6-1 with TRBJ1-2; perhaps TRBD1 as D (6 bases). V shed 5 bases and J shed 8 bases, with 9 bases lying between them. The CDR3 loop spans 11 amino acids. Germline V CDR1 and CDR2: MNHNS, SASEGT. The CDR3 region is CASSKGGGYTF. The DNA of the CDR3 is TGTGCCAGCAGTAAGGGGGGGGGCTACACCTTC.

Turning to this clonotype: The junction departs from the called germline gene at one end, perhaps through a read error. The chain is built from TRBV7-2 and TRBJ2-1; D is undetermined. The CDR3 runs 15 residues. Germline loops: CDR1 SGHTA, CDR2 FQGNSA. CDR3 loop: CASSQDDGSSNEQFF. The CDR3 region has the DNA TGCGCCAGCAGCCAAGACGACGGATCTAGTAATGAGCAGTTCTTC. The variable domain in full, completed from reference TRBV7-2 and TRBJ2-1, reads GAGVSQSPSNKVTEKGKDVELRCDPISGHTALYWYRQSLGQGLEFLIYFQGNSAPDKSGLPSDRFSAERTGGSVSTLTIQRTQQEDSAVYLCASSQDDGSSNEQFFGPGTRLTVL.

The V and J genes are TRBV20-1 and TRBJ2-5; D is tentatively TRBD1 or TRBD2 (5 bases each). Germline values: CDR1 DFQATT, CDR2 SNEGSKA (reference sequence). CDR3 length: 11 amino acids. The CDR3 coding sequence is TGCAGCACCAGGGACGAAGAGACCCAGTACTTC. It yields the protein CSTRDEETQYF.

This clonotype appeared a few times. This chain connects TRBV20-1 to TRBJ1-2, with D tentatively TRBD1 (6 bases). V was shortened by 1 base and J by 8 bases, with 14 bases between the two germline ends. This CDR3 is 13 amino acids long. Germline assignment: CDR1 DFQATT and CDR2 SNEGSKA (reference sequence). In DNA form, the CDR3 reads TGCAGTGCTAGAGCCTCAGGGGCCGGGGGCTACACCTTC. Amino acid sequence: CSARASGAGGYTF.

The rearrangement links TRBV7-9 to TRBJ1-1; D remains ambiguous. Germline V gene sequence: CDR1 SEHNR, CDR2 FQNEAQ (reference sequence). There are 13 residues in the CDR3. Trimming took off 7 bases at V and 4 bases at J, with 13 bases between the two ends. This chain's CDR3 is CASTLATLTEAFF. The CDR3 DNA reads as TGTGCCAGCACCTTGGCCACCCTCACTGAAGCTTTCTTT.

J is TRBJ1-2 and V is TRBV29-1; 9 bases are a match to TRBD1. Trimming at V came to 1 base and at J to 5 bases, leaving 5 bases not matched to a gene. The CDR3 loop spans 14 amino acids. CDR1 is SQVTM and CDR2 is ANQGSEA in the germline V gene. CDR3 sequence reads: CSVEASGQGYGYTF. The CDR3 DNA sequence: TGCAGCGTTGAAGCTTCGGGACAGGGATATGGCTACACCTTC. The full variable domain, with the rest looked up from reference TRBV29-1 and TRBJ1-2, is SAVISQKPSRDICQRGTSLTIQCQVDSQVTMMFWYRQQPGQSLTLIATANQGSEATYESGFVIDKFPISRPNLTFSTLTVSNMSPEDSSIYLCSVEASGQGYGYTFGSGTRLTVV.

This clonotype was seen a few times. The J gene is TRBJ1-5, the V gene TRBV7-8, with a weak D call TRBD1 (6 bases). CDR1 is SGHVS and CDR2 is FQNEAQ in the germline V gene. CDR3 length: 15 amino acids. V was pared by 5 bases and J by 4 bases, with 15 bases between. The CDR3 sequence is CASSRGRLGNQPQHF. In nucleotides, the CDR3 is TGTGCCAGCAGCCGGGGGCGCCTGGGGAATCAGCCCCAGCATTTT.

The V call is TRBV6-2 or TRBV6-3, the J call TRBJ1-5, with TRBD1 matching 9 bases. CDR1 and CDR2 from the germline V gene are MNHEY and SVGEGT. The length of the CDR3 is 15 residues. J lost 5 bases, V lost 3 bases, and 5 bases had no gene match. The chain's CDR3 is CASSYQQGAYQPQHF. CDR3 DNA: TGTGCCAGCAGTTATCAACAGGGGGCATATCAGCCCCAGCATTTT.

This clonotype turned up a few times. This rearrangement joins TRBV6-2 or TRBV6-3 to TRBJ2-7; TRBD1 aligns across 12 bases. Germline CDR1 and CDR2: MNHEY and SVGEGT. J lost 5 bases, V lost 2 bases, and 4 bases had no gene match. This CDR3 is 15 amino acids long. CDR3 amino acids: CASSYRGQGADEQYF. In nucleotides, the CDR3 is TGTGCCAGCAGTTACCGGGGACAGGGGGCGGACGAGCAGTACTTC.

The J gene is TRBJ1-5, the V gene TRBV21-1; the table's D call, TRBD1, has no DNA check behind it. TRBV21-1 is assigned pseudogene status. This CDR3 comprises 17 residues. CDR3 DNA: TGTGCCAGCAGCAAAGCGCGGACGGACAGGACTAATCAGCCCCAGCATTTT. Protein product: CASSKARTDRTNQPQHF.

V and J are TRBV7-9 and TRBJ2-1, with TRBD2 as a possible D gene (5 bases). The CDR3 has 14 residues. Germline V lookup: CDR1 SEHNR, CDR2 FQNEAQ (reference sequence). Deletions cut 4 bases from V and 9 bases from J, with 16 bases between. The CDR3 DNA sequence: TGTGCCAGCAGCTCCCCCGCCTGGGAGTTTGAGCAGTTCTTC. Amino acids: CASSSPAWEFEQFF.

The rearrangement uses TRBV11-3 and TRBJ1-6; 9 bases agree with TRBD1. The germline V gene has CDR1 SGHNT and CDR2 YENEEA. This CDR3 comprises 16 residues. V was pared by 2 bases and J by 7 bases, with 6 bases of the junction left unmatched. DNA for the CDR3: TGTGCCAGCAGCTTATATACGGACAGGGGAAATTCACCCCTCCACTTT. Protein sequence: CASSLYTDRGNSPLHF.

As DNA, the CDR3 is TGTGCCAGCAGTTTATCGTACAGGCCTATGAATTCACCCCTCCACTTT. Encoded protein: CASSLSYRPMNSPLHF. The V gene is TRBV27, the J gene TRBJ1-6, with D possibly TRBD1 on 5 matching bases. The ends were cut back, 0 bases at V and 7 bases at J, with 13 bases in the middle. CDR3 length: 16 residues. In germline, CDR1 is MNHEY, CDR2 SMNVEV (reference sequence).

This rearrangement joins TRBV7-2 to TRBJ2-3; D is ambiguous. There are 16 residues in the CDR3. CDR1 SGHTA and CDR2 FQGNSA come from the germline V gene. The germline V and J ends were trimmed by 3 bases and 1 base, with 14 bases remaining between them. As DNA, the CDR3 is TGTGCCAGCAGCTTTCGTCAGCGACATGGCACAGATACGCAGTATTTT. Residues: CASSFRQRHGTDTQYF.

The chain carries TRBV10-3 and TRBJ2-2; D unclear. There are 15 residues in the CDR3. Trimming took 2 bases from V and 2 from J, leaving 9 bases between them. Germline values: CDR1 ENHRY, CDR2 SYGVKD. The CDR3 sequence: CAISEGFRNTGELFF. CDR3 DNA: TGTGCCATCAGTGAGGGATTCCGTAACACCGGGGAGCTGTTTTTT.

This sequence joins TRBV6-2 or TRBV6-3 and TRBJ1-5; D ambiguous. Germline V CDR1 and CDR2: MNHEY, SVGEGT. Between the trimmed V and J ends, which lost 2 bases and 0 bases, there was a span of 2 bases. CDR3 length: 13 residues. The DNA of the CDR3 is TGTGCCAGCAGTTACGGTAGCAATCAGCCCCAGCATTTT. Its protein is CASSYGSNQPQHF.

The CDR3 DNA sequence: TGTGCCAGCTCCCCGCCTGGACATCCCTATGGCTACACCTTC. This gives the protein CASSPPGHPYGYTF. V gene TRBV27 combines with J gene TRBJ1-2; weak D call: TRBD1 (5 bases). CDR3 length equals 14 residues. Between the trimmed V and J ends, which lost 8 bases and 4 bases, there was a span of 17 bases. Germline values: CDR1 MNHEY, CDR2 SMNVEV (reference sequence).

The chain has TRBV20-1 and TRBJ2-7, with 14 positions matching TRBD2. The junction had 12 bases not matched to a gene; V was cut back by 7 bases and J by 4 bases. CDR3 size: 16 residues. Germline CDR1 and CDR2: DFQATT and SNEGSKA (reference sequence). CDR3: CSVGTSGSPTPYEQYF. Written as DNA, the CDR3 is TGCAGTGTCGGGACTAGCGGGAGCCCCACCCCTTACGAGCAGTACTTC.

This clonotype was counted a single time. The chain couples TRBV19 to TRBJ1-2; maybe TRBD1 (6 bases). The V end was cut by 9 bases, the J end by 0 bases, with 20 bases between. Germline loops: CDR1 LNHDA, CDR2 SQIVND (reference sequence). CDR3 length: 16 residues. The CDR3 spells CASLRSAAGANYGYTF. The CDR3 DNA is TGTGCCAGCCTCCGTTCGGCGGCAGGGGCTAACTATGGCTACACCTTC.

This clonotype was detected only a few times. This chain links TRBV20-1 with TRBJ2-1, with a weak D call TRBD2 (5 bases). V dropped 0 bases and J dropped 6 bases, with 9 bases sitting between them. CDR1 and CDR2 (germline): DFQATT, SNEGSKA (reference sequence). This CDR3 is built from 13 residues. The CDR3 DNA sequence: TGCAGTGCTAGAGATCGGACTCCCAATGAGCAGTTCTTC. It translates to CSARDRTPNEQFF.

The chain recombines TRBV7-9 with TRBJ2-7; 10 bases are a match to TRBD1. Germline values: CDR1 SEHNR, CDR2 FQNEAQ (reference sequence). This CDR3 region has 14 residues. The V and J ends lost 3 bases and 4 bases, in that order; junction bases with no gene match: 3. Written as DNA, the CDR3 is TGTGCCAGCAGCTTGGGACAGGGGAAGTACGAGCAGTACTTC. Residues: CASSLGQGKYEQYF.

This clonotype came up a few times. The chain employs TRBV7-2 and TRBJ2-1; TRBD2 might be the D (5 bases). Trimming shortened V by 5 bases and J by 0 bases, and 14 bases separated the two germline ends. The germline gives CDR1 SGHTA, CDR2 FQGNSA. The CDR3 runs to 16 residues. The CDR3 spells CASSPRAASSYNEQFF. CDR3 DNA: TGTGCCAGCAGCCCTCGAGCGGCGAGCTCCTACAATGAGCAGTTCTTC.